The 9 T cell receptor beta chains in this list originate from one sample, sequenced in a study of T cells expressing NK-cell markers. TCRdb derives one entry per CDR3 protein from the 5' RACE reads, leaving out DNA. In all, the sample yields hundreds of thousands of distinct CDR3 sequences. The specimen sequenced was blood T cells: a sorted CD56 or NKG2C T cell subset, CD4+ or CD8+ T cells, or bulk PBMC T cells (not recorded which). The receptors were gathered from a woman aged 18 to 75 in good health.

The chain joins TRBV5-6 to TRBJ2-1; TCRdb outputs TRBD2, but without DNA this stays unchecked. This CDR3 is 15 amino acids long. Per germline, CDR1 SGHDT and CDR2 YYEEEE. CDR3 loop: CASSLAGGLNNEQFF.

The chain is built from TRBV29-1 and TRBJ2-4; TCRdb's D call of TRBD1 is untestable without DNA. Germline V gene data show CDR1 as SQVTM and CDR2 as ANQGSEA. The CDR3 extends over 13 amino acids. The CDR3 protein is CSVGGLPKNIQYF.

This chain connects TRBV7-9 to TRBJ2-7; checking the TCRdb D call of TRBD1 is not possible without DNA. This CDR3 has 12 residues. The germline CDR1 and CDR2 sequences are SEHNR and FQNEAQ (reference sequence). The CDR3 reads CASSSPGGRQYF.

The chain joins TRBV7-2 to TRBJ1-2. The V gene's germline CDR1 is SGHTA and CDR2 FQGNSA. The CDR3 has 14 amino acids. This chain's CDR3 is CASSLLGGPLGFTF. Based on the CDR3 plus reference TRBV7-2 and TRBJ1-2, the full variable domain is GAGVSQSPSNKVTEKGKDVELRCDPISGHTALYWYRQSLGQGLEFLIYFQGNSAPDKSGLPSDRFSAERTGGSVSTLTIQRTQQEDSAVYLCASSLLGGPLGFTFGSGTRLTVV.

This chain connects TRBV5-1 to TRBJ1-2; TCRdb picks TRBD1, but there is no DNA to check that call. This CDR3 region has 15 residues. CDR1 and CDR2 (germline): SGHRS, YFSETQ. The CDR3 here is CASSLRPGFDDGYTF.

The J gene is TRBJ2-7, the V gene TRBV6-2 or TRBV6-3. The germline V gene encodes CDR1 MNHEY and CDR2 SVGEGT. This CDR3 comprises 11 residues. The CDR3 loop is CASRSYYEQYF.

The gene calls are TRBV19 and TRBJ2-3. The CDR3 contains 11 residues. Per the germline V gene, CDR1 is LNHDA and CDR2 is SQIVND (reference sequence). CDR3 amino acids: CASGFADTQYF.

The chain links TRBV7-2 to TRBJ2-5; TCRdb outputs TRBD2, but without DNA this stays unchecked. In germline, CDR1 is SGHTA, CDR2 FQGNSA. CDR3 length: 16 residues. CDR3 residues: CASSFSIMTGGETQYF. Looking up the rest from reference TRBV7-2 and TRBJ2-5 gives the full variable domain: GAGVSQSPSNKVTEKGKDVELRCDPISGHTALYWYRQSLGQGLEFLIYFQGNSAPDKSGLPSDRFSAERTGGSVSTLTIQRTQQEDSAVYLCASSFSIMTGGETQYFGPGTRLLVL.

This rearrangement joins TRBV7-9 to TRBJ2-1; as DNA is missing, the TRBD2 call by TCRdb cannot be tested. The V gene's germline CDR1 is SEHNR and CDR2 FQNEAQ (reference sequence). The CDR3 runs to 11 residues. The CDR3 protein is CASSAGLVTFF.